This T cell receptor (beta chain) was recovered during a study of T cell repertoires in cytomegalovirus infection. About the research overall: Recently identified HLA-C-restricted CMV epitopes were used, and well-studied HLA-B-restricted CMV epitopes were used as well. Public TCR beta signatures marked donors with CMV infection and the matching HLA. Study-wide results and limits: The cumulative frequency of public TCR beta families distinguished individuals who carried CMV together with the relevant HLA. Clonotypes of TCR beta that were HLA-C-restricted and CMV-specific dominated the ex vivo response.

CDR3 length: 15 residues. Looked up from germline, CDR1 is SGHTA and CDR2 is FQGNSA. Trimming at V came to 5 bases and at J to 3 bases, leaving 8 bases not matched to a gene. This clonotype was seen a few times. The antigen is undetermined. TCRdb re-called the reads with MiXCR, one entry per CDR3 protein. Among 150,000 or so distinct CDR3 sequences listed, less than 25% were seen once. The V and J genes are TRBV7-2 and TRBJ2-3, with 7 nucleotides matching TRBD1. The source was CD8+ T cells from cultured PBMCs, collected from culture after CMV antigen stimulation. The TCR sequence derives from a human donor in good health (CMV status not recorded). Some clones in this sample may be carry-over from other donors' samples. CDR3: CASSRPRQGTDTQYF. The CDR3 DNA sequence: TGTGCCAGCAGCCGACCTCGACAGGGTACAGATACGCAGTATTTT.